A selection of T cell receptor beta chains follows, all from one sample in a study of cytomegalovirus exposure and HLA in healthy donors. Measured with immunoSEQ multiplex PCR; TCRdb has only the in-frame clones, and not every one. Of 100,000 to 150,000 clones listed, about 73% are singletons. Sequencing used PBMCs. Every receptor here comes from a woman in her thirties or forties in good health and CMV-seronegative. CDR3s include the opening cysteine and the closing phenylalanine or tryptophan. A D gene is named only where the DNA matches it firmly. The size of a clone is reported for some rows only, either as once, few or many, or as a class for expanded clones.

d_call	v_call	j_call	clone_size	cdr3_aa	cdr3_nt
NA	TRBV28	TRBJ2-2	NA	CASSRGLSGELFF	TGTGCCAGCAGCAGAGGACTCTCCGGGGAGCTGTTTTTT
NA	TRBV19	TRBJ1-1	once	CASSPPPRVLGTEAFF	TGTGCCAGTAGTCCGCCCCCCAGGGTCCTTGGTACTGAAGCTTTCTTT
TRBD2	TRBV12-5	TRBJ2-3	NA	CASAFRSGGRTDTQYF	TGTGCTAGTGCCTTTAGGAGCGGGGGCCGCACAGATACGCAGTATTTT
TRBD1	TRBV7-2	TRBJ1-6	NA	CASSRGTDSFNSPLHF	TGTGCCAGCAGCCGGGGGACAGATTCTTTTAATTCACCCCTCCACTTT
TRBD1	TRBV4-1	TRBJ2-2	NA	CASSRGTGAFSGELFF	TGCGCCAGCAGCCGTGGGACAGGGGCATTTTCCGGGGAGCTGTTTTTT
NA	TRBV11-1	TRBJ1-1	NA	CASSPRTRGKTEAFF	TGTGCCAGCAGCCCCCGGACAAGGGGAAAGACTGAAGCTTTCTTT
TRBD1	TRBV4-2	TRBJ2-4	NA	CASSTPTGGVKNIQYF	TGTGCCAGCAGCACACCGACAGGGGGAGTCAAAAACATTCAGTACTTC
TRBD1	TRBV5-6	TRBJ1-4	once	CASSQRQGRGEKLFF	TGTGCCAGCAGCCAAAGACAGGGTCGGGGTGAAAAACTGTTTTTT
NA	TRBV6-6	TRBJ2-4	NA	CASSYSIASTENIQYF	TGTGCCAGCAGTTACTCGATAGCCTCGACAGAGAACATTCAGTACTTC
TRBD2	TRBV19	TRBJ2-7	few	CASSPHGGFSYEQYF	TGTGCCAGTAGTCCCCACGGGGGGTTCTCCTACGAGCAGTACTTC
NA	TRBV7-9	TRBJ1-4	NA	CASRLAATGEKLFF	TGTGCCAGCAGACTGGCCGCCACGGGAGAAAAACTGTTTTTT
TRBD1	TRBV7-3	TRBJ2-5	NA	CASSPGRRTGSGETQYF	TGTGCCAGCAGCCCCGGGCGACGGACAGGGTCGGGCGAGACCCAGTACTTC
TRBD2	TRBV10-2	TRBJ2-7	NA	CASSWTSDDYEQYF	TGCGCCAGCAGTTGGACTAGCGACGACTACGAGCAGTACTTC
TRBD1	TRBV5-4	TRBJ1-3	NA	CASSKQGQHSGNTIYF	TGTGCCAGCAGCAAACAGGGGCAGCACTCTGGAAACACCATATATTTT
NA	TRBV5-1	TRBJ2-3	NA	CASSLGFEGADTQYF	TGCGCCAGCAGCTTGGGGTTTGAGGGGGCAGATACGCAGTATTTT
NA	TRBV5-4	TRBJ1-1	once	CASTIQGMNTEAFF	TGTGCCAGCACCATTCAGGGGATGAACACTGAAGCTTTCTTT
TRBD2	TRBV7-2	TRBJ2-3	NA	CASSFVLAGAPEGTQYF	TGTGCCAGCAGCTTCGTGCTAGCGGGGGCCCCAGAGGGTACGCAGTATTTT
TRBD1	TRBV28	TRBJ1-5	NA	CASNPGQGAGQPQHF	TGTGCCAGCAATCCGGGACAGGGGGCGGGTCAGCCCCAGCATTTT
TRBD2	TRBV6-5	TRBJ2-2	NA	CASSYSLRGVAGELFF	TGTGCCAGCAGTTACTCTCTGCGGGGGGTCGCCGGGGAGCTGTTTTTT
TRBD2	TRBV7-2	TRBJ2-2	NA	CASTTSQRGGWTGELFF	TGTGCCAGCACCACGTCTCAGCGGGGGGGGTGGACCGGGGAGCTGTTTTTT
TRBD1	TRBV7-9	TRBJ1-4	NA	CASSPRGQRNEKLFF	TGTGCCAGCAGCCCACGGGGACAGCGAAATGAAAAACTGTTTTTT
NA	TRBV5-5	TRBJ1-6	NA	CASNKQESNSPLHF	TGTGCCAGCAACAAACAGGAGAGTAATTCACCCCTCCACTTT
NA	TRBV6-6	TRBJ2-7	NA	CASSYFPVGDSYEQYF	TGTGCCAGCAGTTACTTTCCGGTCGGGGACTCCTACGAGCAGTACTTC
NA	TRBV4-3	TRBJ1-4	few	CASSRYSDGPAGEKLFF	TGCGCCAGCAGCCGCTACTCGGACGGTCCGGCGGGTGAAAAACTGTTTTTT
TRBD1	TRBV7-8	TRBJ1-6	NA	CASSLGQGGNSPLHF	TGTGCCAGCAGCTTAGGACAGGGTGGGAATTCACCCCTCCACTTT
NA	TRBV5-4	TRBJ2-5	once	CASSSIEETQYF	TGTGCCAGCAGCTCCATAGAAGAGACCCAGTACTTC
TRBD1	TRBV28	TRBJ2-7	NA	CASSFSTGTYEQYF	TGTGCCAGCAGTTTTTCGACAGGGACCTACGAGCAGTACTTC
TRBD2	TRBV7-2	TRBJ2-7	NA	CASREGLVTNEQYF	TGTGCCAGCAGGGAAGGACTAGTGACGAACGAGCAGTACTTC
NA	TRBV10-3	TRBJ2-5	NA	CAISEFRGKETQYF	TGTGCCATCAGTGAGTTTCGGGGAAAAGAGACCCAGTACTTC
NA	TRBV7-2	TRBJ1-6	NA	CASSHSQGNLHF	TGTGCCAGCAGCCATAGTCAGGGGAACCTCCACTTT
TRBD1	TRBV10-3	TRBJ1-6	NA	CAISPGQVGNSPLHF	TGTGCCATCAGCCCGGGACAGGTGGGGAATTCACCCCTCCACTTT
TRBD1	TRBV28	TRBJ1-2	NA	CASSSQSETGTHGYTF	TGTGCCAGCAGCTCACAATCGGAGACAGGGACGCATGGCTACACCTTC
NA	TRBV5-1	TRBJ2-6	NA	CASSSGSGANVLTF	TGCGCCAGCAGCTCGGGCTCTGGGGCCAACGTCCTGACTTTC
TRBD1	TRBV27	TRBJ1-6	NA	CASSTGGSYNSPLHF	TGTGCCAGCAGTACAGGGGGCTCCTATAATTCACCCCTCCACTTT
NA	TRBV7-2	TRBJ1-5	few	CASSADSDQPQHF	TGTGCCAGCAGCGCGGACAGTGATCAGCCCCAGCATTTT
NA	TRBV11-2	TRBJ2-3	NA	CASSPGPGSTDTQYF	TGTGCCAGCAGCCCGGGTCCAGGGAGCACAGATACGCAGTATTTT
TRBD2	TRBV7-9	TRBJ2-1	NA	CASSARGGRNNEQFF	TGTGCCAGCAGCGCACGGGGCGGGAGGAACAATGAGCAGTTCTTC
NA	TRBV4-2	TRBJ1-1	NA	CASSPSGNTEAFF	TGTGCCAGCAGCCCTTCGGGGAACACTGAAGCTTTCTTT
NA	TRBV7-9	TRBJ1-1	NA	CASSRGTNTEAFF	TGTGCCAGCAGCCGGGGGACGAACACTGAAGCTTTCTTT
TRBD2	TRBV6-6	TRBJ2-2	NA	CASSYSLATNTGELFF	TGTGCCAGCAGTTACTCACTAGCGACGAACACCGGGGAGCTGTTTTTT
TRBD1	TRBV13	TRBJ2-7	NA	CASSFRQGGIYEQYF	TGTGCCAGCAGCTTCCGACAGGGGGGGATCTACGAGCAGTACTTC
NA	TRBV7-6	TRBJ2-2	NA	CASSLASDLSDLNTGELFF	TGTGCCAGCAGCTTAGCCAGCGACCTTTCCGATTTGAACACCGGGGAGCTGTTTTTT
NA	TRBV7-2	TRBJ2-1	NA	CASSEASVLIYNEQFF	TGTGCCAGCAGCGAAGCTAGCGTACTTATATACAATGAGCAGTTCTTC
NA	TRBV11-2	TRBJ2-4	NA	CASSLVLAGNIQYF	TGTGCCAGCAGCTTAGTACTAGCCGGAAACATTCAGTACTTC
TRBD2	TRBV4-2	TRBJ2-2	NA	CASSQASGVAAGELFF	TGTGCCAGCAGCCAGGCTAGCGGGGTGGCCGCCGGGGAGCTGTTTTTT
TRBD1	TRBV5-1	TRBJ2-5	NA	CASSVGTGGETQYF	TGCGCCAGCAGCGTTGGGACAGGAGGGGAGACCCAGTACTTC